The present TCR beta chain was sequenced within a study of shared clonotypes between healthy human individuals. With V trimmed by 8 bases and J by 8 bases, 15 bases remained unmatched. This CDR3 is built from 15 residues. The germline V gene has CDR1 SNHLY and CDR2 FYNNEI. Concerning this clone itself: Its specificity is not known.

Nashville, Tennessee was home to all donors, each a Caucasian adult. Naive CD4+ cells were CD45RA-selected; the remaining cells were memory. Method: immunoSEQ multiplex PCR; TCRdb's copy keeps in-frame clones and lacks some. The repertoire holds more than 850,000 clones, with about 84% as singletons. Overall study results and limits: Several donors held about 5% of naive CD4 clonotypes in common.

This TCR came from a man younger than 30 in good health. Some clones in this sample may be carry-over from other donors' samples. V gene TRBV2 combines with J gene TRBJ1-1; 9 positions match TRBD1. Sequenced sample: memory CD4+ T cells from PBMCs. Sample subset: CD45RA-negative fraction. CDR3 protein: CASRRSQQGAQEAFF. Here the CDR3 DNA reads TGTGCCAGCCGAAGGAGCCAACAGGGGGCGCAGGAAGCTTTCTTT.